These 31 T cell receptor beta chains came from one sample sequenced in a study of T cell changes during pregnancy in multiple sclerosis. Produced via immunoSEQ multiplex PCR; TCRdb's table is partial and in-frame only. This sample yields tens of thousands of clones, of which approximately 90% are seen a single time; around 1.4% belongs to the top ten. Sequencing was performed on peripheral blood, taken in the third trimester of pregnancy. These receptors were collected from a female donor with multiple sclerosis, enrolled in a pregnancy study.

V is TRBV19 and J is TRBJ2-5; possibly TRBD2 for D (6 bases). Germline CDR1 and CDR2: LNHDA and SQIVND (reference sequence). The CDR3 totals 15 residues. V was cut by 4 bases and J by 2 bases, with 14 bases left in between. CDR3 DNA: TGTGCCAGTAGTACTCGGTGGGGGGAACAAGAGACCCAGTACTTC. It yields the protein CASSTRWGEQETQYF.

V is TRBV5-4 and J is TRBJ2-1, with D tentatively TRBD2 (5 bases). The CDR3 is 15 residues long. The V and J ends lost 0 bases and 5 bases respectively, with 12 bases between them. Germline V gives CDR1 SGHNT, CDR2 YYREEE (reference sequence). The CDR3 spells CASSLGMRDHNEQFF. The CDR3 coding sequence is TGTGCCAGCAGCTTGGGGATGAGGGATCACAATGAGCAGTTCTTC. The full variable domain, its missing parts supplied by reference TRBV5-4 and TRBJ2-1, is ETGVTQSPTHLIKTRGQQVTLRCSSQSGHNTVSWYQQALGQGPQFIFQYYREEENGRGNFPPRFSGLQFPNYSSELNVNALELDDSALYLCASSLGMRDHNEQFFGPGTRLTVL.

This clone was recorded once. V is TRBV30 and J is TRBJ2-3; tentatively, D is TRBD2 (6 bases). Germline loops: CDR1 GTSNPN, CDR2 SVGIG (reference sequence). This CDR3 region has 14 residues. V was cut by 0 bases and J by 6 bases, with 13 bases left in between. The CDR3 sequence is CAWSVLEGLDTQYF. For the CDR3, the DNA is TGTGCCTGGAGTGTATTGGAGGGACTGGATACGCAGTATTTT.

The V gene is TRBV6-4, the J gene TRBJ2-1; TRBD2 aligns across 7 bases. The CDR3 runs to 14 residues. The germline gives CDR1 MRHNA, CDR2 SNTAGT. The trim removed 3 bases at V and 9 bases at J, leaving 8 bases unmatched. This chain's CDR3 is CASSDLGTGGEQFF. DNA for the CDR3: TGTGCCAGCAGTGATCTGGGGACGGGGGGTGAGCAGTTCTTC.

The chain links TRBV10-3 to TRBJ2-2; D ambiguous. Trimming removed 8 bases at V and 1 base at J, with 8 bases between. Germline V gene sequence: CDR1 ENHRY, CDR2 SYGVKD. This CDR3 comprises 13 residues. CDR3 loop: CAILGGNTGELFF. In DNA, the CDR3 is TGTGCCATCCTTGGCGGGAACACCGGGGAGCTGTTTTTT.

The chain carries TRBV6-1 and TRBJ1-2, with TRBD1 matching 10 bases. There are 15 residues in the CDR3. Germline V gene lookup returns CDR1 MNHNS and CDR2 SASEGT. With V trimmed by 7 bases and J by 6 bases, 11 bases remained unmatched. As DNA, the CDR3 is TGTGCCAGCACCCCTCTGGACAGGGGGTCTGATGGCTACACCTTC. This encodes CASTPLDRGSDGYTF.

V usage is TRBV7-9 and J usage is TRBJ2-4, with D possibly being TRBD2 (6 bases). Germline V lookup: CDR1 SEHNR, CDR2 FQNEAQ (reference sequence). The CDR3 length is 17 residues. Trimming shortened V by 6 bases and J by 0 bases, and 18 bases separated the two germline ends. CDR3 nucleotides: TGTGCCAGCAGTCCCGGGGAGGACACAATAGCCAAAAACATTCAGTACTTC. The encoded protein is CASSPGEDTIAKNIQYF. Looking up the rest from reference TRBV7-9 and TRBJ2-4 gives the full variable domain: DTGVSQNPRHKITKRGQNVTFRCDPISEHNRLYWYRQTLGQGPEFLTYFQNEAQLEKSRLLSDRFSAERPKGSFSTLEIQRTEQGDSAMYLCASSPGEDTIAKNIQYFGAGTRLSVL.

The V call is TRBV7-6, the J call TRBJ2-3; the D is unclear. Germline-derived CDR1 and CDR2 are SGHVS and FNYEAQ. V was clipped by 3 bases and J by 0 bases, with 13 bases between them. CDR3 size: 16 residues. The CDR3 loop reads CASSFSRSSSTDTQYF. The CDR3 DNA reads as TGTGCCAGCAGCTTCTCGCGTAGCTCCAGCACAGATACGCAGTATTTT.

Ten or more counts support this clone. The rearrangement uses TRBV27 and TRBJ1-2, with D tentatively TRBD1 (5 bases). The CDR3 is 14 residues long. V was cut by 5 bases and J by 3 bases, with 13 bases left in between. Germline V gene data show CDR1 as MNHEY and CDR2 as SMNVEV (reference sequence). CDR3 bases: TGTGCCAGCAGTAGGGGAGGAGGGTACTATGGCTACACCTTC. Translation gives CASSRGGGYYGYTF.

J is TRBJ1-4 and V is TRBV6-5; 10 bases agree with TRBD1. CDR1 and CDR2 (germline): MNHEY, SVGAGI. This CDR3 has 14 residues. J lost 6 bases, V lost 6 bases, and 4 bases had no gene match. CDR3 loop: CASRPGQGHEKLFF. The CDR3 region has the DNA TGTGCCAGCAGGCCGGGACAGGGGCATGAAAAACTGTTTTTT.

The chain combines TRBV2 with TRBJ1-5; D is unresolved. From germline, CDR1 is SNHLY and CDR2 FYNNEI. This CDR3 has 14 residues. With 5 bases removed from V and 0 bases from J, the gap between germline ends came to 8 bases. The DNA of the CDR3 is TGTGCCAGCAGTTCTGTAAATAGCAATCAGCCCCAGCATTTT. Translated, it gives CASSSVNSNQPQHF.

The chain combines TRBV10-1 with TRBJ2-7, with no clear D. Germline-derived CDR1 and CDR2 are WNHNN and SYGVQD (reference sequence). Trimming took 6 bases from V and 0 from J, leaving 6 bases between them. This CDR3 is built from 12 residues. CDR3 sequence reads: CASSRSSYEQYF. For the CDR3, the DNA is TGCGCCAGCAGCCGGAGCTCCTACGAGCAGTACTTC.

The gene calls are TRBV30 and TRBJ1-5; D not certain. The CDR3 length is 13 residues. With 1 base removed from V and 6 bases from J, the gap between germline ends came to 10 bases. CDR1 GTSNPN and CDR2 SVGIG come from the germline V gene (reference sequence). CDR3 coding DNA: TGTGCCTGGAGTGAAATAGGGAGTCAGCCCCAGCATTTT. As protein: CAWSEIGSQPQHF.

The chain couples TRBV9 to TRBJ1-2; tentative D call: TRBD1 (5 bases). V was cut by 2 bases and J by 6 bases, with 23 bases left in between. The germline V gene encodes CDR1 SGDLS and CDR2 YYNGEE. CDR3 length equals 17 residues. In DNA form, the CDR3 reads TGTGCCAGCAGCGTTTTTTCGACCCACAGGTTTCGGGATGGCTACACCTTC. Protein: CASSVFSTHRFRDGYTF.

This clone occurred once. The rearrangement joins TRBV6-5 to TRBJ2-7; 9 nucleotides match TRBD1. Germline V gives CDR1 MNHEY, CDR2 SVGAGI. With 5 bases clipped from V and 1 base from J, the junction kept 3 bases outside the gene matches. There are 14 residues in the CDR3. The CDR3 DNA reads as TGTGCCAGCAGTCGACAGGGGGGGTCCTACGAGCAGTACTTC. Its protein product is CASSRQGGSYEQYF.

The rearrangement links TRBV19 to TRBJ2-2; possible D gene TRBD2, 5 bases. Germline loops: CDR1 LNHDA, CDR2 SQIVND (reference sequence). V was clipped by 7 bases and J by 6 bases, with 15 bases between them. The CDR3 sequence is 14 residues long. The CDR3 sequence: CASTRGSVAGELFF. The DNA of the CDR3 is TGTGCCAGTACCCGGGGTAGTGTCGCCGGGGAGCTGTTTTTT.

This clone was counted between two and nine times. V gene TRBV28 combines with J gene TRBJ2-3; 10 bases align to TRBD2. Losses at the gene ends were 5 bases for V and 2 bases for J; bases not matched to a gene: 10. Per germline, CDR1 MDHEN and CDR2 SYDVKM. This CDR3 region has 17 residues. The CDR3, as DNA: TGTGCCAGCAGTACTCCCCTCGGACTAGCGGACACAGATACGCAGTATTTT. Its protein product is CASSTPLGLADTDTQYF.

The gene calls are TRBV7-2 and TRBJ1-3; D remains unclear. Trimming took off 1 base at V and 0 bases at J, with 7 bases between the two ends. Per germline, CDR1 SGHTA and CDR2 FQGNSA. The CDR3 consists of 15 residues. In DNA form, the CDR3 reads TGTGCCAGCAGCTTAGGAGCGAGCTCTGGAAACACCATATATTTT. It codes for CASSLGASSGNTIYF.

CDR3 nucleotide sequence: TGCGCCAGCAGCCGGGCAGGACAGGGCCTCTATGGCTACACCTTC. Translation gives CASSRAGQGLYGYTF. The chain uses TRBV4-3 and TRBJ1-2; TRBD1 matches 8 bases. The CDR3 has 15 residues. V lost 4 bases, J lost 4 bases, and 8 bases stayed unmatched. The germline CDR1 and CDR2 sequences are LGHNA and YSLEER.

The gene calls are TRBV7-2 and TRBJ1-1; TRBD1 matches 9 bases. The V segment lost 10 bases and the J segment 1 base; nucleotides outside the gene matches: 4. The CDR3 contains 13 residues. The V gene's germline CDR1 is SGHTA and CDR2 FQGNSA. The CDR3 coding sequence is TGTGCCACCCGGACAGGGGAGAACACTGAAGCTTTCTTT. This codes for CATRTGENTEAFF.

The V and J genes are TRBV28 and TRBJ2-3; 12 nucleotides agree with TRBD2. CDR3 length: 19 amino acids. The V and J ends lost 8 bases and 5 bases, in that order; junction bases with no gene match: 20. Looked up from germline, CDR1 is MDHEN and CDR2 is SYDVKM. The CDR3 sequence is CASPPSASGGAGVLDTQYF. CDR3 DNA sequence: TGTGCCAGCCCCCCCTCTGCTAGCGGGGGGGCCGGCGTGTTAGATACGCAGTATTTT.

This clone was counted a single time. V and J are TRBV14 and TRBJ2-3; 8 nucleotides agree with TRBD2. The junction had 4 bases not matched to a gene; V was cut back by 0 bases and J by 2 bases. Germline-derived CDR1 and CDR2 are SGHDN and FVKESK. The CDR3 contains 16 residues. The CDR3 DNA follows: TGTGCCAGCAGCCAAGATCTAGCGGGCGTCACAGATACGCAGTATTTT. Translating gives CASSQDLAGVTDTQYF.

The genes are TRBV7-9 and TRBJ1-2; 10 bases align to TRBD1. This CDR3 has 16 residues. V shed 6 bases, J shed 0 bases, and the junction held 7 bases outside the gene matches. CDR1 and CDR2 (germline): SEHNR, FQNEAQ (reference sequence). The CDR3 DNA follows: TGTGCCAGCAGGGAGACAGGGGGCAAACCTAACTATGGCTACACCTTC. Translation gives CASRETGGKPNYGYTF.

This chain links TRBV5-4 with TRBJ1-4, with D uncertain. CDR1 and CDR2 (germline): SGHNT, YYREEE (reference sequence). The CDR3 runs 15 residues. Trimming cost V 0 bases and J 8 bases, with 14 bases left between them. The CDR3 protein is CASSLGSSKQEKLFF. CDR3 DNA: TGTGCCAGCAGCTTGGGGTCGTCAAAACAGGAAAAACTGTTTTTT.

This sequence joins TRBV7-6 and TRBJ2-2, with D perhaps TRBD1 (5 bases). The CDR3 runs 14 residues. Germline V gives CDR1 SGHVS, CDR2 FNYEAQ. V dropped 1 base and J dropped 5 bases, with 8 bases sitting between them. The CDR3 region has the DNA TGTGCCAGCAGCTTAGAAGGGGAAACCGGGGAGCTGTTTTTT. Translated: CASSLEGETGELFF.

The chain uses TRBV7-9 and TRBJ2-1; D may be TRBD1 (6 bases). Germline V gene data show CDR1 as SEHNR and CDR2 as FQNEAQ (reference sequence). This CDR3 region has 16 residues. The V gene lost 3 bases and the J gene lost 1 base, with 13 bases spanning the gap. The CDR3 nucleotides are TGTGCCAGCAGCTTTCGTGGCAGGGGATCCTACAATGAGCAGTTCTTC. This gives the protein CASSFRGRGSYNEQFF.

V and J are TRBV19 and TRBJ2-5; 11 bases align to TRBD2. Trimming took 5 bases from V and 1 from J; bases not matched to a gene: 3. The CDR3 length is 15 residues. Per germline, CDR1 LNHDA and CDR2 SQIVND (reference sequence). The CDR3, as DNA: TGTGCCAGTAGTCCACTAGCGGGGGCCCAAGAGACCCAGTACTTC. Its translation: CASSPLAGAQETQYF.

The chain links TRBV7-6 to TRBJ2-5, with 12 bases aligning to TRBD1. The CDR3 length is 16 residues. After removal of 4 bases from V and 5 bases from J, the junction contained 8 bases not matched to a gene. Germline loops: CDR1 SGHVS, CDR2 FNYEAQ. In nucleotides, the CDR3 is TGTGCCAGCAGCTCCATCCGGGACAGGGGGCGGGAGACCCAGTACTTC. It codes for CASSSIRDRGRETQYF.

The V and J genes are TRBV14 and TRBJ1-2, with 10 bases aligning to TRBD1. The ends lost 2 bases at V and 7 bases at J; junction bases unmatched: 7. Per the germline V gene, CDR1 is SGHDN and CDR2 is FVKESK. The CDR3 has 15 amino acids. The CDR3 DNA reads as TGTGCCAGCAGCCAATCGACAGGGGGCTATGTTGGCTACACCTTC. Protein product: CASSQSTGGYVGYTF.

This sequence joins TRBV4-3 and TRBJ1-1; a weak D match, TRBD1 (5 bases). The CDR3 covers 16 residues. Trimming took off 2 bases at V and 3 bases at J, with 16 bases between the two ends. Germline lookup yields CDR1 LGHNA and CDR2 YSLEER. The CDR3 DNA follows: TGCGCCAGCAGCCAACGCCTAACCGCCAGGGACACTGAAGCTTTCTTT. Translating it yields CASSQRLTARDTEAFF.

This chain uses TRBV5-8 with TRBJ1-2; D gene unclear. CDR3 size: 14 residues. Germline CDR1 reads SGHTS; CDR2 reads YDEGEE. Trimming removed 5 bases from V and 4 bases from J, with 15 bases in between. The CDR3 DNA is TGTGCCAGCAGGGTGAGGCAGGCGGGCTATGGCTACACCTTC. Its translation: CASRVRQAGYGYTF.